Below are 31 T cell receptor beta chains sequenced from a single sample in a study of OX40 agonist ivuxolimab in advanced cancers. Profiled with immunoSEQ multiplex PCR; TCRdb holds only in-frame clones, not every one. The repertoire holds approximately 84,000 clones, with 75% to 95% as singletons. The sample in question was CD4+ or CD8+ T cells sorted from blood, obtained in a trial of the OX40 agonist ivuxolimab. The source of these receptors is an adult with an advanced solid tumor such as melanoma, head and neck, liver or kidney cancer.

As for this clone: At the DNA level, this CDR3 is encoded by other sequences in the same sample as well. The chain links TRBV28 to TRBJ2-5; 9 positions agree with TRBD1. The CDR3 runs 13 residues. The germline V gene has CDR1 MDHEN and CDR2 SYDVKM. J was trimmed by 5 bases and V by 6 bases; bases with no gene match: 4. CDR3 protein: CASRATGGETQYF. The DNA for the CDR3 is TGTGCCAGCAGAGCGACAGGGGGGGAGACCCAGTACTTC.

The chain couples TRBV7-9 to TRBJ2-3; TRBD2 is a possible D gene (6 bases). CDR1 is SEHNR, CDR2 FQNEAQ, per germline (reference sequence). Trimming removed 3 bases from V and 5 bases from J, with 15 bases in between. The CDR3 runs to 15 residues. This CDR3 reads CASSFTSSSKDTQYF. CDR3 coding DNA: TGTGCCAGCAGCTTTACTAGCTCTTCAAAAGATACGCAGTATTTT.

The chain employs TRBV5-6 and TRBJ1-2, with D possibly being TRBD1 (5 bases). V lost 4 bases, J lost 4 bases, and 26 bases lay in between. CDR1 is SGHDT, CDR2 YYEEEE, per germline. The CDR3 totals 18 residues. In DNA form, the CDR3 reads TGTGCCAGCAGCCCCCGCGATTGGGACGCTCGGGCCCTCTATGGCTACACCTTC. This translates into CASSPRDWDARALYGYTF.

V is TRBV27 and J is TRBJ2-3; TRBD2 matches at 14 bases. V shed 5 bases and J 5 bases; nucleotides not matched to a gene: 3. Germline-derived CDR1 and CDR2 are MNHEY and SMNVEV (reference sequence). This CDR3 spans 15 amino acids. CDR3 sequence (DNA): TGTGCCAGCAGTCTCGGGACTAGCGGGAGAGATACGCAGTATTTT. It yields the protein CASSLGTSGRDTQYF.

This clone was counted a single time. The V call is TRBV18, the J call TRBJ2-1; D tentatively fits TRBD1 or TRBD2 (5 bases each). CDR3 length equals 16 residues. Germline CDR1 reads KGHSH; CDR2 reads LQKENI. Trimming left V 3 bases short and J 12 bases short, with 24 bases between. The CDR3 sequence: CASSPLEGPGLKTQFF. Written as DNA, the CDR3 is TGTGCCAGCTCACCCCTTGAGGGACCGGGTTTGAAGACGCAGTTCTTC.

In DNA, the CDR3 is TGTGCCAGCAGCCACCTCGGAGCGGGGGCCCTCTCCTACGAGCAGTACTTC. Translated, it gives CASSHLGAGALSYEQYF. The V call is TRBV7-2, the J call TRBJ2-7; 8 bases are a match to TRBD2. The CDR3 consists of 17 residues. Trimming cost V 5 bases and J 0 bases; bases outside gene matches: 12. Germline-derived CDR1 and CDR2 are SGHTA and FQGNSA.

The CDR3 is CASGPPTGTEAFF. In DNA form, the CDR3 reads TGTGCCAGCGGCCCCCCAACGGGGACTGAAGCTTTCTTT. The J gene is TRBJ1-1, the V gene TRBV6-6; D is unresolved. Germline loops: CDR1 MNHNY, CDR2 SVGAGI (reference sequence). Between the trimmed V and J ends, which lost 8 bases and 5 bases, there was a span of 15 bases. The CDR3 contains 13 residues.

The rearrangement links TRBV7-2 to TRBJ2-7; the D is unclear. The CDR3 covers 14 residues. CDR1 and CDR2 (germline): SGHTA, FQGNSA. The germline V and J ends were trimmed by 5 bases and 6 bases, with 17 bases remaining between them. CDR3 sequence (DNA): TGTGCCAGCAGCCAGCGTCCAGCACCGGGCGAGCAGTACTTC. Its protein product is CASSQRPAPGEQYF.

V is TRBV18 and J is TRBJ1-1; 7 nucleotides line up with TRBD1. Germline CDR1 reads KGHSH; CDR2 reads LQKENI. There are 14 residues in the CDR3. Germline trimming cut 4 bases from V and 1 base from J; bases unmatched to any gene: 3. The DNA for the CDR3 is TGTGCCAGCTCACTTCAGGGGGGGAACACTGAAGCTTTCTTT. Protein sequence: CASSLQGGNTEAFF.

V gene TRBV7-7 combines with J gene TRBJ2-5; TRBD2 is a possible D gene (6 bases). CDR3 length equals 16 residues. Germline assignment: CDR1 SSHAT and CDR2 FNYEAQ (reference sequence). Trimming cost V 5 bases and J 0 bases, with 16 bases left between them. The CDR3 DNA is TGTGCCAGCAGCCCCGGGAGAGGCACGTACCAAGAGACCCAGTACTTC. It specifies CASSPGRGTYQETQYF.

V is TRBV14 and J is TRBJ1-6; no definite D call. This CDR3 has 17 amino acids. Germline values: CDR1 SGHDN, CDR2 FVKESK. Trimming took 2 bases from V and 6 from J, leaving 17 bases between them. CDR3 in DNA: TGTGCCAGCAGCCAAAGGCCCGGATCTGGCGGTAATTCACCCCTCCACTTT. Encoded protein: CASSQRPGSGGNSPLHF.

The chain links TRBV14 to TRBJ1-5, with D uncertain. CDR1 is SGHDN, CDR2 FVKESK, per germline. V gave up 0 bases and J gave up 3 bases, with 9 bases separating them. The CDR3 extends over 15 amino acids. The CDR3 loop is CASSQEVTPNQPQHF. The CDR3 region has the DNA TGTGCCAGCAGCCAAGAGGTGACACCCAATCAGCCCCAGCATTTT.

The chain has TRBV28 and TRBJ2-3, with 10 positions matching TRBD1. CDR3 length: 14 residues. Trimming cost V 5 bases and J 10 bases; bases outside gene matches: 9. The germline V gene encodes CDR1 MDHEN and CDR2 SYDVKM. The CDR3 here is CASSLPGQGFSQYF. CDR3 DNA: TGTGCCAGCAGTCTACCGGGACAGGGGTTTTCGCAGTATTTT.

This clone has only a few counts. The chain links TRBV7-8 to TRBJ2-7; possible D gene TRBD1, 5 bases. Germline V CDR1 and CDR2: SGHVS, FQNEAQ. V gave up 1 base and J gave up 2 bases, with 12 bases separating them. The CDR3 has 15 residues. CDR3: CASSLEGNDAYEQYF. CDR3 sequence (DNA): TGTGCCAGCAGCTTAGAGGGGAACGATGCCTACGAGCAGTACTTC. The full variable domain, completed using reference TRBV7-8 and TRBJ2-7, is GAGVSQSPRYKVAKRGQDVALRCDPISGHVSLFWYQQALGQGPEFLTYFQNEAQLDKSGLPSDRFFAERPEGSVSTLKIQRTQQEDSAVYLCASSLEGNDAYEQYFGPGTRLTVT.

This chain connects TRBV5-5 to TRBJ1-1, with D possibly matching TRBD1 (6 bases). V lost 2 bases and J lost 5, with 13 bases in between. The CDR3 totals 14 residues. CDR1 is SGHKS and CDR2 is YYEKEE in the germline V gene (reference sequence). Here the CDR3 DNA reads TGTGCCAGCAGCTTAGAAGGGGGAGGAACTGAAGCTTTCTTT. Protein product: CASSLEGGGTEAFF.

The chain is built from TRBV10-2 and TRBJ1-2; no firm D call. The CDR3 covers 13 residues. Looked up from germline, CDR1 is WSHSY and CDR2 is SAAADI. The ends were cut back, 0 bases at V and 7 bases at J, with 9 bases in the middle. Here the CDR3 reads CASSESGSAGYTF. CDR3 bases: TGCGCCAGCAGTGAGTCGGGATCGGCTGGCTACACCTTC.

The chain is built from TRBV27 and TRBJ1-2, with D uncertain. Germline V gene data show CDR1 as MNHEY and CDR2 as SMNVEV (reference sequence). V lost 5 bases, J lost 8 bases, and 21 bases lay in between. This CDR3 is 15 amino acids long. This CDR3 reads CASSPTERPGRGYTF. Written as DNA, the CDR3 is TGTGCCAGCAGTCCGACGGAGAGGCCGGGGAGGGGCTACACCTTC.

The chain joins TRBV4-3 to TRBJ2-3; no definite D call. This CDR3 has 15 residues. V was pared by 0 bases and J by 2 bases, with 9 bases between. The germline V gene encodes CDR1 LGHNA and CDR2 YSLEER. For the CDR3, the DNA is TGCGCCAGCAGCCAAGAAGGGCTAACCACAGATACGCAGTATTTT. It yields the protein CASSQEGLTTDTQYF.

The chain combines TRBV28 with TRBJ2-5; D possibly corresponds to TRBD1 (5 bases). V gave up 7 bases and J gave up 1 base, with 7 bases separating them. The CDR3 sequence is 12 residues long. Germline CDR1 MDHEN, CDR2 SYDVKM. Here the CDR3 reads CASTQGQETQYF. The DNA for the CDR3 is TGTGCCAGCACCCAGGGCCAAGAGACCCAGTACTTC.

The gene calls are TRBV7-9 and TRBJ2-7; TRBD1 agrees at 8 bases. Trimming removed 7 bases from V and 4 bases from J; junction bases left unmatched: 9. Germline CDR1 reads SEHNR; CDR2 reads FQNEAQ (reference sequence). The CDR3 contains 14 residues. The CDR3 region has the DNA TGTGCCAGCACGCACAGGGGGTATCAGTACGAGCAGTACTTC. Translating it yields CASTHRGYQYEQYF.

J is TRBJ2-5 and V is TRBV6-5; tentative D call: TRBD1 (5 bases). The CDR3 is 14 residues long. Germline V CDR1 and CDR2: MNHEY, SVGAGI. V was pared by 0 bases and J by 5 bases, with 10 bases between. The CDR3 is CASSYSKGWETQYF. Here the CDR3 DNA reads TGTGCCAGCAGTTACTCGAAGGGGTGGGAGACCCAGTACTTC.

The count of this clone is one. CDR3 sequence (DNA): TGTGCCAGCAGCTGCCCTCCAAATACGCAGTATTTT. It encodes CASSCPPNTQYF. The chain is built from TRBV7-4 and TRBJ2-3; D gene unclear. The CDR3 spans 12 residues. The V gene's germline CDR1 is SGHVT and CDR2 SQSDAQ. The ends were cut back, 4 bases at V and 7 bases at J, with 9 bases in the middle.

As to this clone: The junction and the germline gene differ at one end; a read error may be behind it. This chain joins TRBV27 and TRBJ2-7; 7 bases line up with TRBD1. This CDR3 is 17 amino acids long. Germline-derived CDR1 and CDR2 are MNHEY and SMNVEV (reference sequence). The CDR3 protein is CASSFISGPGQPREEYF. DNA for the CDR3: TGTGCCAGCAGTTTTATCTCAGGTCCGGGACAGCCACGCGAGGAGTACTTC.

This sequence joins TRBV9 and TRBJ2-5, with 11 bases identical to TRBD2. V lost 4 bases to trimming and J lost 5 bases; unmatched junction nucleotides: 10. The length of the CDR3 is 16 residues. Germline assignment: CDR1 SGDLS and CDR2 YYNGEE. This CDR3 reads CASSLAGGPLLETQYF. CDR3 sequence (DNA): TGTGCCAGCAGCCTAGCGGGGGGCCCTCTATTGGAGACCCAGTACTTC.

V usage is TRBV5-1 and J usage is TRBJ1-1; D remains unclear. Trimming cost V 0 bases and J 1 base, with 13 bases left between them. The CDR3 sequence is 16 residues long. Germline CDR1 reads SGHRS; CDR2 reads YFSETQ. The CDR3 nucleotides are TGCGCCAGCAGCTTGGACCCCAGAGGAGGGAACACTGAAGCTTTCTTT. Translated: CASSLDPRGGNTEAFF.

CDR3 nucleotides: TGTGCCAGCAGCTCGTCAGGGGATCAGCCCCAGCATTTT. Its translation: CASSSSGDQPQHF. This sequence joins TRBV7-2 and TRBJ1-5, with D possibly being TRBD1 (6 bases). Germline assignment: CDR1 SGHTA and CDR2 FQGNSA. Trimming removed 4 bases at V and 5 bases at J, with 9 bases between. The CDR3 covers 13 residues.

This clone was counted a single time. The J gene is TRBJ1-2, the V gene TRBV5-1, with D uncertain. CDR1 and CDR2 from the germline V gene are SGHRS and YFSETQ. The CDR3 is 13 amino acids. Trimming removed 0 bases at V and 4 bases at J, with 7 bases between. CDR3 region: CASSLEVIYGYTF. The CDR3 DNA follows: TGCGCCAGCAGCTTGGAAGTTATCTATGGCTACACCTTC.

In DNA, the CDR3 is TGTGCCAGCAGCGTAGAAAGCCTAGCGGGGGTCGAGGTTGAGCAGTTCTTC. Translating gives CASSVESLAGVEVEQFF. The rearrangement links TRBV9 to TRBJ2-1, with 10 positions matching TRBD2. CDR1 and CDR2 from the germline V gene are SGDLS and YYNGEE. V was clipped by 0 bases and J by 9 bases; unmatched bases: 12. The CDR3 contains 17 residues.

The chain links TRBV9 to TRBJ1-5, with D maybe TRBD1 (5 bases). The CDR3 has 13 residues. The germline V gene encodes CDR1 SGDLS and CDR2 YYNGEE. With 3 bases removed from V and 8 bases from J, the gap between germline ends came to 12 bases. This CDR3 is CASSAGGVEPQHF. The CDR3 coding sequence is TGTGCCAGCAGCGCTGGGGGAGTCGAGCCCCAGCATTTT. Together with reference TRBV9 and TRBJ1-5, the CDR3 gives the full variable domain: DSGVTQTPKHLITATGQRVTLRCSPRSGDLSVYWYQQSLDQGLQFLIQYYNGEERAKGNILERFSAQQFPDLHSELNLSSLELGDSALYFCASSAGGVEPQHFGDGTRLSIL.

The chain combines TRBV28 with TRBJ1-1, with a tentative D call TRBD1 (5 bases). V was clipped by 2 bases and J by 4 bases, with 20 bases between them. This CDR3 is 17 amino acids long. In germline, CDR1 is MDHEN, CDR2 SYDVKM. The DNA of the CDR3 is TGTGCCAGCAGTTTAAGGGTTAGGGCCTGGGGGGGCACTGAAGCTTTCTTT. Amino acids: CASSLRVRAWGGTEAFF.

The chain joins TRBV4-3 to TRBJ2-7, with 12 bases aligning to TRBD2. V shed 4 bases, J shed 2 bases, and the junction held 12 bases outside the gene matches. The CDR3 runs 18 residues. The germline gives CDR1 LGHNA, CDR2 YSLEER. In DNA, the CDR3 is TGCGCCAGCAGCCGAGTGACTAGCGGGGGCCGGCTCCCCTACGAGCAGTACTTC. Translating it yields CASSRVTSGGRLPYEQYF.